The TCR beta chain described here comes from a study of OX40 agonist ivuxolimab in advanced cancers. About the study: Checkpoint inhibitors had been given previously to about 38% of patients. General observations from the study: On average, CD8+ T cells showed a greater number of expanded clones than CD4+. Among the lowest peripheral clonal expansion occurred in 0.1-3.0 mg/kg partial responders. Low levels of normalized T-cell clonal expansion also appeared in some nonresponders.

Assay used: immunoSEQ multiplex PCR; TCRdb lists only in-frame clones, some missing. Of tens of thousands of clones listed, more than 75% were seen once; the top ten hold roughly 13%. This CDR3 comprises 16 residues. Germline loops: CDR1 MGHRA, CDR2 YSYEKL. Trimming took 4 bases from V and 6 from J; bases not matched to a gene: 12. About this clone: No antigen is known for it.

The chain uses TRBV4-1 and TRBJ1-2; 9 nucleotides agree with TRBD1. The clonotype originates from an adult with an advanced solid tumor such as melanoma, head and neck, liver or kidney cancer. The sequencing used CD4+ or CD8+ T cells sorted from blood, collected in a trial of the OX40 agonist ivuxolimab. CDR3 nucleotide sequence: TGCGCCAGCAGCCTGAAACAGGGGGCGATTTTAGATGGCTACACCTTC. Protein product: CASSLKQGAILDGYTF.